This T cell receptor beta chain was captured in a study of CD8+CD57+ T cells in acquired aplastic anemia. On the study more broadly: Across the sorted CD4+ and CD8+ cells, DNA amounts averaged 3.2 ug. Sequencing produced an average of around 10 million reads per healthy donor for CD4+ cells.

This clonotype was observed a handful of times. The antigen is undetermined. The CDR3 contains 12 residues. The germline V and J ends were trimmed by 6 bases and 6 bases, with 12 bases remaining between them. The V gene's germline CDR1 is DFQATT and CDR2 SNEGSKA (reference sequence). Profiling of TCR beta VDJ combinations and CDR3 sequences used genomic DNA as template. TCRdb reprocessed the reads with MiXCR, giving one entry per CDR3 protein. The sample includes fewer than 200,000 distinct CDR3 sequences, 55% to 75% of them seen just once. Points from the study as a whole: Levels of CD8+ Simpson's diversity were not significantly distinct in patients versus controls. Fewer than 30 CD8+ CDR3 sequences were shared between patients and controls.

The clonotype originates from a human donor in good health. Sample: sorted CD4+, CD8+, or CD8+CD57+ T cells (not recorded which) from PBMCs. The chain couples TRBV20-1 to TRBJ2-1, with a possible D match to TRBD2 (5 bases). CDR3 bases: TGCAGTGCCTATCGGACTGGCAATGAGCAGTTCTTC. Translated: CSAYRTGNEQFF.